Shown below are 9 T cell receptor beta chains from a single sample sequenced in a study of cytomegalovirus exposure and HLA in healthy donors. It was with 60 Vbeta and 13 Jbeta primers that the PCR ran. Some clones are missing from TCRdb's copy, which holds only in-frame ones; the method was immunoSEQ multiplex PCR. In the table there are approximately 150,000 clones, around 80% of which are singletons. Sequencing input: PBMCs. These receptors all stem from a man aged 35 to 55 in good health and CMV-seropositive.

To note about this clone: Given the absence of the conserved phenylalanine or tryptophan at the CDR3 end, a read error is likely. V and J are TRBV2 and TRBJ2-7; 8 bases are shared with TRBD2. J was trimmed by 5 bases and V by 5 bases; bases with no gene match: 5. CDR1 is SNHLY and CDR2 is FYNNEI in the germline V gene. This CDR3 region has 13 residues. CDR3 loop: CASSRRLAHEQYL. The CDR3 nucleotides are TGTGCCAGCAGTCGAAGACTAGCGCACGAGCAGTACCTC.

This clone was picked up a small number of times. This chain connects TRBV2 to TRBJ2-5; D remains ambiguous. Germline-derived CDR1 and CDR2 are SNHLY and FYNNEI. The germline V and J ends were trimmed by 6 bases and 7 bases, with 9 bases remaining between them. The length of the CDR3 is 11 residues. The CDR3 nucleotides read TGTGCCAGCAGCGCAGAGGCGACCCAGTACTTC. This codes for CASSAEATQYF.

The chain couples TRBV6-1 to TRBJ2-2; D may be TRBD2 (6 bases). In germline, CDR1 is MNHNS, CDR2 SASEGT. This CDR3 is built from 16 residues. V lost 1 base, J lost 4 bases, and 13 bases lay in between. CDR3 DNA sequence: TGTGCCAGCAGTGAAGGGCCCCCCGGGAGCACCGGGGAGCTGTTTTTT. This codes for CASSEGPPGSTGELFF.

This clone was detected only a few times. The genes are TRBV4-2 and TRBJ2-7; TRBD2 agrees at 11 bases. CDR1 and CDR2 (germline): LGHNA, YNFKEQ. V trimming: 1 base; J trimming: 3 bases; junction bases outside the gene matches: 5. This CDR3 spans 16 amino acids. The CDR3 protein is CASSQGTSGLYYEQYF. Written as DNA, the CDR3 is TGTGCCAGCAGCCAAGGGACTAGCGGGCTTTACTACGAGCAGTACTTC.

Points on this clone: The sample carries other DNA sequences with the same CDR3. The chain uses TRBV6-6 and TRBJ2-7, with 7 bases identical to TRBD1. After removal of 6 bases from V and 4 bases from J, the junction contained 6 bases not matched to a gene. The CDR3 runs 13 residues. The germline gives CDR1 MNHNY, CDR2 SVGAGI (reference sequence). CDR3 in DNA: TGTGCCAGCAGCCTTCTACAGGGGTACGAGCAGTACTTC. This encodes CASSLLQGYEQYF.

The V call is TRBV7-9, the J call TRBJ2-6; 8 nucleotides line up with TRBD1. Germline CDR1 reads SEHNR; CDR2 reads FQNEAQ (reference sequence). V shed 6 bases and J 2 bases; nucleotides not matched to a gene: 3. The CDR3 covers 15 residues. The chain's CDR3 is CASSSTGAGANVLTF. CDR3 DNA sequence: TGTGCCAGCAGTTCGACAGGGGCTGGGGCCAACGTCCTGACTTTC.

About this clone itself: Other nucleotide sequences from this sample produce the same CDR3. The gene calls are TRBV2 and TRBJ2-7; D call uncertain. The germline V gene encodes CDR1 SNHLY and CDR2 FYNNEI. This CDR3 comprises 11 residues. V lost 5 bases, J lost 3 bases, and 5 bases lay in between. The CDR3 loop is CASSPRYEQYF. The CDR3 DNA sequence: TGTGCCAGCAGTCCTCGCTACGAGCAGTACTTC.

V gene TRBV4-1 combines with J gene TRBJ1-1; a possible D gene is TRBD1 (5 bases). This CDR3 contains 15 residues. Deletions cut 2 bases from V and 11 bases from J, with 21 bases between. Germline CDR1 MGHRA, CDR2 YSYEKL. CDR3 amino acids: CASSQLLGRERQAFF. Written as DNA, the CDR3 is TGCGCCAGCAGCCAACTGTTGGGCCGAGAACGACAGGCTTTCTTT.

The chain employs TRBV5-1 and TRBJ2-3; no reliable D call. V lost 4 bases, J lost 0 bases, and 12 bases lay in between. Germline values: CDR1 SGHRS, CDR2 YFSETQ. This CDR3 comprises 15 residues. CDR3 amino acids: CASSPSTGSTDTQYF. The DNA for the CDR3 is TGCGCCAGCAGCCCTTCGACGGGTAGCACAGATACGCAGTATTTT.